This T cell receptor beta chain was found in a study of T cells after posttransplantation cyclophosphamide. This clone was detected ten times or more. Data came from immunoSEQ multiplex PCR; TCRdb stores just in-frame clones and leaves some out. The sample holds 3,000 to 4,000 clones, and no clone turns up only once. Treatment was busulfan-fludarabine conditioning, a marrow graft, and cyclophosphamide on days +3 and +4. Germline loops: CDR1 PRHDT, CDR2 FYEKMQ (reference sequence). There are 15 residues in the CDR3. Trimming cost V 5 bases and J 7 bases; bases outside gene matches: 7. The specimen was PBMCs, collected after allogeneic stem cell transplant with posttransplant cyclophosphamide. The genes are TRBV13 and TRBJ2-2; the match to TRBD1 covers 10 bases. This clonotype was sampled from a young adult male patient who received an allogeneic stem cell transplant from a related donor, was CMV-positive, and had acute GVHD only. Part of the T cell pool may stem from the graft donor. The chain's CDR3 is CASSPGTGEGGELFF. The DNA for the CDR3 is TGTGCCAGCAGCCCCGGGACAGGGGAAGGCGGGGAGCTGTTTTTT.